A selection of T cell receptor beta chains follows, all from one sample in a study of Graves' ophthalmopathy and Graves' hyperthyroidism. MiXCR, run by TCRdb on the multiplex PCR reads, gives a single entry per CDR3 protein. The data show about 370,000 distinct CDR3 sequences, 17% seen once. The sequencing sample was made of peripheral blood. These receptors came from an adult woman with stable Graves' hyperthyroidism. CDR3s include the opening cysteine and the closing phenylalanine or tryptophan. A D gene is named only where the DNA matches it firmly. Where a row states a size, it is once, few, many or the class of an expanded clone; other rows omit it.

v_gene: TRBV28; abundance: many; j_gene: TRBJ1-5; d_gene: NA; CDR3nt: TGTGCCAGCAGTCCGCTGACAGGGCCCCAGCATTTT; CDR3aa: CASSPLTGPQHF
v_gene: TRBV29-1; abundance: many; j_gene: TRBJ1-1; d_gene: NA; CDR3nt: TGCAGCGTTCCGGACAGTACCAACACTGAAGCTTTCTTT; CDR3aa: CSVPDSTNTEAFF
v_gene: TRBV29-1; abundance: many; j_gene: TRBJ2-2; d_gene: NA; CDR3nt: TGCAGCGTTGACAGGGGTATCGACACCGGGGAGCTGTTTTTT; CDR3aa: CSVDRGIDTGELFF
v_gene: TRBV28; abundance: many; j_gene: TRBJ1-3; d_gene: NA; CDR3nt: TGTGCCAGCAGTTTCCTTGGACCCTGGGAAGCTGGAAACACCATATATTTT; CDR3aa: CASSFLGPWEAGNTIYF
v_gene: TRBV10-3; abundance: many; j_gene: TRBJ1-1; d_gene: TRBD1; CDR3nt: TGTGCCATCAGAGGACAGGGTAACACTGAAGCTTTCTTT; CDR3aa: CAIRGQGNTEAFF
v_gene: TRBV5-4; abundance: many; j_gene: TRBJ2-5; d_gene: NA; CDR3nt: TGTGCCAGCAGCTTGGCCGGTGACGGCCAAGAGACCCAGTACTTC; CDR3aa: CASSLAGDGQETQYF
v_gene: TRBV10-3; abundance: many; j_gene: TRBJ2-7; d_gene: NA; CDR3nt: TGTGCCACCGCTGAAGGGAACGAGCAGTACTTC; CDR3aa: CATAEGNEQYF
v_gene: TRBV6-2/TRBV6-3; abundance: many; j_gene: TRBJ2-5; d_gene: TRBD2; CDR3nt: TGTGCCAGCAGCCTTGGACTAGCGCGGGAGACCCAGTACTTC; CDR3aa: CASSLGLARETQYF
v_gene: TRBV12-3/TRBV12-4; abundance: many; j_gene: TRBJ2-7; d_gene: NA; CDR3nt: TGTGCCAGCAGTTTTTCCGTGGGGGTATGGTCCTACGAGCAGTACTTC; CDR3aa: CASSFSVGVWSYEQYF
v_gene: TRBV28; abundance: NA; j_gene: TRBJ1-1; d_gene: NA; CDR3nt: TGTGCCAGCAGTTGGATTTGGGGTAACGGTGAAGCTTTCTTT; CDR3aa: CASSWIWGNGEAFF
v_gene: TRBV6-1; abundance: NA; j_gene: TRBJ1-2; d_gene: TRBD1; CDR3nt: TGTGCCACCGGACAGGGGTGGGTTGGCTACACCTTC; CDR3aa: CATGQGWVGYTF
v_gene: TRBV7-2; abundance: many; j_gene: TRBJ2-7; d_gene: TRBD1; CDR3nt: TGTGCCAGCAGCTTCCCACAGGGGGGCATCGGATACGAGCAGTACTTC; CDR3aa: CASSFPQGGIGYEQYF
v_gene: TRBV6-6; abundance: many; j_gene: TRBJ1-1; d_gene: NA; CDR3nt: TGTGCCAGCACTCACGATGGGAGGTCCACTGAAGCTTTCTTT; CDR3aa: CASTHDGRSTEAFF
v_gene: TRBV12-3/TRBV12-4; abundance: NA; j_gene: TRBJ2-5; d_gene: NA; CDR3nt: TGTGCCAGCAGTAGGGGAGTAGGACCGCACCGAGAGACCCAGTACTTC; CDR3aa: CASSRGVGPHRETQYF
v_gene: TRBV6-2/TRBV6-3; abundance: NA; j_gene: TRBJ1-6; d_gene: NA; CDR3nt: TGTGCCATCAGTTACCCGGGGGCGGATTCACCCCCCCACTTT; CDR3aa: CAISYPGADSPPHF
v_gene: TRBV28; abundance: many; j_gene: TRBJ2-4; d_gene: TRBD1; CDR3nt: TGTGCCAGCAGCAGGGACAGTTTAGCCAAAAACATTCAGTACTTC; CDR3aa: CASSRDSLAKNIQYF
v_gene: TRBV5-5; abundance: many; j_gene: TRBJ2-2; d_gene: NA; CDR3nt: TGTGCCAGCAGCTTGTACTGGTCCGCCGGGGAGCTGTTTTTT; CDR3aa: CASSLYWSAGELFF
v_gene: TRBV19; abundance: many; j_gene: TRBJ1-6; d_gene: NA; CDR3nt: TGTGCCAGTAGTATAGTAACGGGTTCACCCCTCCACTTT; CDR3aa: CASSIVTGSPLHF
v_gene: TRBV20-1; abundance: many; j_gene: TRBJ2-4; d_gene: TRBD2; CDR3nt: TGCAGTGCTACGGGGGGGATAGCGGGAAGGACGTTGGAGGCCAAAAACATTCAGTACTTC; CDR3aa: CSATGGIAGRTLEAKNIQYF
v_gene: TRBV20-1; abundance: few; j_gene: TRBJ2-2; d_gene: NA; CDR3nt: TGCAGTGCCCCTGAGAAGGGGGCGAACACCGGGGAGCTGTTTTTT; CDR3aa: CSAPEKGANTGELFF
v_gene: TRBV6-5; abundance: many; j_gene: TRBJ2-7; d_gene: TRBD2; CDR3nt: TGTGCCAGCAGTTACTCTGGGACTAGGGAGCAGTACTTC; CDR3aa: CASSYSGTREQYF
v_gene: TRBV28; abundance: few; j_gene: TRBJ2-7; d_gene: NA; CDR3nt: TGTGCCAGCAGTGGAGGGGTCGTTATCTTATCCTACGAGCAGTACTTC; CDR3aa: CASSGGVVILSYEQYF
v_gene: TRBV6-1; abundance: many; j_gene: TRBJ1-6; d_gene: TRBD1; CDR3nt: TGTGCCAGCAAACGCAGGGGGCGCGCGTATAATCCACCCCTCCACTTT; CDR3aa: CASKRRGRAYNPPLHF
v_gene: TRBV13; abundance: many; j_gene: TRBJ1-1; d_gene: NA; CDR3nt: TGTGCCAGCAGCTTTATCCCCCTCTACTTCGATGGGAACACTGAAGCTTTCTTT; CDR3aa: CASSFIPLYFDGNTEAFF
v_gene: TRBV20-1; abundance: many; j_gene: TRBJ1-1; d_gene: NA; CDR3nt: TGCAGTGCGATGCCCGCGGCAGGGGAGGGAGTGGGAGCTTTCTTT; CDR3aa: CSAMPAAGEGVGAFF
v_gene: TRBV18; abundance: few; j_gene: TRBJ2-7; d_gene: NA; CDR3nt: TGTGCCAGCTCCCCCGACAGGTCATCCCCTACGGAGCAGTACTTC; CDR3aa: CASSPDRSSPTEQYF
v_gene: TRBV29-1; abundance: many; j_gene: TRBJ2-7; d_gene: NA; CDR3nt: TGCAGCGTTGGGGCAGGCGCCAAGGAGCAGTACTTC; CDR3aa: CSVGAGAKEQYF
v_gene: TRBV20-1; abundance: many; j_gene: TRBJ2-2; d_gene: TRBD1; CDR3nt: TGCAGTGCTAGAGATCTTATAGGACAGGGCTATACCGGGGAGCTGTTTTTT; CDR3aa: CSARDLIGQGYTGELFF
v_gene: TRBV7-2; abundance: many; j_gene: TRBJ1-6; d_gene: NA; CDR3nt: TGTGCCAGCAGCTTGGGGTTTGGGAATAATTCACCCCTCCACTTT; CDR3aa: CASSLGFGNNSPLHF
v_gene: TRBV28; abundance: many; j_gene: TRBJ2-4; d_gene: TRBD1; CDR3nt: TGTGCCAGCTGCCCCGGGGGACAGGGGGCTAACATTCAGTACTTC; CDR3aa: CASCPGGQGANIQYF
v_gene: TRBV13; abundance: many; j_gene: TRBJ2-7; d_gene: NA; CDR3nt: TGTGCCAGCAGCTTAGGAGATAGCGAGCAGTACTTC; CDR3aa: CASSLGDSEQYF
v_gene: TRBV7-9; abundance: NA; j_gene: TRBJ2-6; d_gene: NA; CDR3nt: TGTGCCAGCAGCTTATTGGGCCTCGGGGCCAACGTCCTGACTTTC; CDR3aa: CASSLLGLGANVLTF
v_gene: TRBV12-3/TRBV12-4; abundance: many; j_gene: TRBJ1-1; d_gene: NA; CDR3nt: TGTGCCAGCAGTTTACCCGAGAACACTGAAGCTTTCTTT; CDR3aa: CASSLPENTEAFF
v_gene: TRBV12-5; abundance: NA; j_gene: TRBJ1-5; d_gene: NA; CDR3nt: TGTGCTAGTGGTTTGGGTCCGATTCAGCCCCAGCATTTT; CDR3aa: CASGLGPIQPQHF
v_gene: TRBV3-1; abundance: NA; j_gene: TRBJ1-1; d_gene: NA; CDR3nt: TGTGCCAGCAGACTCGGAAGGACTGAAGCTTTCTTT; CDR3aa: CASRLGRTEAFF
v_gene: TRBV6-2/TRBV6-3; abundance: many; j_gene: TRBJ2-5; d_gene: TRBD1; CDR3nt: TGTGCCACAGGGGGACACCAACAGAAGACCCAGTACTTC; CDR3aa: CATGGHQQKTQYF
v_gene: TRBV4-3; abundance: many; j_gene: TRBJ2-7; d_gene: NA; CDR3nt: TGCGCCAGCAGCGGTCAGAGAGGCTACGAGCAGTACTTC; CDR3aa: CASSGQRGYEQYF
v_gene: TRBV20-1; abundance: NA; j_gene: TRBJ1-2; d_gene: TRBD1; CDR3nt: TGCAGTGCTAGATCAGACAGGGGCTATGGCTACACCTTC; CDR3aa: CSARSDRGYGYTF
v_gene: TRBV27; abundance: many; j_gene: TRBJ2-7; d_gene: NA; CDR3nt: TGTGCCAGCAGTTTATCAGGTTATCACGAGCAGTACTTC; CDR3aa: CASSLSGYHEQYF
v_gene: TRBV6-4; abundance: few; j_gene: TRBJ1-5; d_gene: NA; CDR3nt: TGTGCCAGCACTCCTACCCCGTGGGACCGCCCGGGCTATAGCAATCAGCCCCAGCATTTT; CDR3aa: CASTPTPWDRPGYSNQPQHF
v_gene: TRBV7-2; abundance: many; j_gene: TRBJ2-7; d_gene: TRBD2; CDR3nt: TGTGCCAGCAGCTTAGCGAGGGGTAGCGGGGACTCCTACGAGCAGTACTTC; CDR3aa: CASSLARGSGDSYEQYF
v_gene: TRBV7-9; abundance: NA; j_gene: TRBJ1-5; d_gene: TRBD1; CDR3nt: TGTGCCAGCAGCCCACGGACAGGTTCCAATCAGCCCCAGCATTTT; CDR3aa: CASSPRTGSNQPQHF